Below are 32 T cell receptor beta chains sequenced from a single sample in a study of cytomegalovirus exposure and HLA in healthy donors. PCR primers comprised 60 Vbeta and 13 Jbeta primers. Generated by immunoSEQ multiplex PCR, the TCRdb table keeps only in-frame clones and is missing some. The table lists roughly 120,000 clones, more than 8% of them singletons. Source material: PBMCs. These receptors came from a man between 40 and 49 years old in good health and CMV-seronegative.

The gene calls are TRBV7-9 and TRBJ2-7; possibly TRBD1 for D (6 bases). The germline gives CDR1 SEHNR, CDR2 FQNEAQ (reference sequence). V lost 6 bases to trimming and J lost 5 bases, with 17 bases between them. CDR3 length: 14 residues. The chain's CDR3 is CASSKPGQSHEQYF. The DNA for the CDR3 is TGTGCCAGCAGTAAACCGGGACAAAGCCACGAGCAGTACTTC.

The chain couples TRBV9 to TRBJ2-2, with 11 positions matching TRBD2. With V trimmed by 4 bases and J by 2 bases, 7 bases remained unmatched. CDR3 length: 17 amino acids. In germline, CDR1 is SGDLS, CDR2 YYNGEE. CDR3 coding DNA: TGTGCCAGCAGCAAAATGGGACTAGCGGAAAACACCGGGGAGCTGTTTTTT. Amino acid sequence: CASSKMGLAENTGELFF.

This clone was seen a handful of times. The chain carries TRBV6-5 and TRBJ1-1; TRBD1 matches at 7 bases. The CDR3 loop spans 13 amino acids. After removal of 6 bases from V and 4 bases from J, the junction contained 5 bases not matched to a gene. Germline loops: CDR1 MNHEY, CDR2 SVGAGI. CDR3 residues: CASRFNRGTEAFF. The CDR3 region has the DNA TGTGCCAGCAGATTTAACAGGGGCACTGAAGCTTTCTTT.

The rearrangement links TRBV18 to TRBJ1-4, with 9 bases matching TRBD1. V shed 4 bases, J shed 7 bases, and the junction held 4 bases outside the gene matches. The germline CDR1 and CDR2 sequences are KGHSH and LQKENI. The CDR3 has 14 residues. The CDR3 bases are TGTGCCAGCTCACGACAGGGGGGAAGTGAAAAACTGTTTTTT. It translates to CASSRQGGSEKLFF. Full variable domain (rest looked up from reference TRBV18 and TRBJ1-4): NAGVMQNPRHLVRRRGQEARLRCSPMKGHSHVYWYRQLPEEGLKFMVYLQKENIIDESGMPKERFSAEFPKEGPSILRIQQVVRGDSAAYFCASSRQGGSEKLFFGSGTQLSVL.

The chain recombines TRBV10-2 with TRBJ1-6, with 9 bases fitting TRBD1. Germline V lookup: CDR1 WSHSY, CDR2 SAAADI. V lost 5 bases to trimming and J lost 9 bases; unmatched junction nucleotides: 5. The CDR3 is 14 residues long. This CDR3 reads CASSSTGGGSPLHF. The CDR3 DNA sequence: TGCGCCAGCAGTTCTACAGGGGGCGGTTCACCCCTCCACTTT.

J is TRBJ2-2 and V is TRBV18; 7 bases agree with TRBD2. The CDR3 is 15 residues long. Unmatched junction bases numbered 0, after V lost 1 base and J lost 1 base. Germline loops: CDR1 KGHSH, CDR2 LQKENI. The CDR3 reads CASSPLAGNTGELFF. DNA of the CDR3: TGTGCCAGCTCACCACTAGCGGGGAACACCGGGGAGCTGTTTTTT.

CDR3 residues: CASSEAARRVKNIQYF. The DNA of the CDR3 is TGTGCCAGCAGTGAAGCGGCAAGGAGGGTCAAAAACATTCAGTACTTC. The V call is TRBV2, the J call TRBJ2-4; TRBD2 might be the D (6 bases). Germline CDR1 SNHLY, CDR2 FYNNEI. CDR3 length equals 16 residues. V was pared by 0 bases and J by 3 bases, with 12 bases between.

The gene calls are TRBV6-1 and TRBJ1-5, with D hard to call. CDR1 and CDR2 from the germline V gene are MNHNS and SASEGT. The V end lost 1 base, the J end lost 1 base, and 11 bases lay between the germline ends. The CDR3 extends over 16 amino acids. CDR3 region: CASSEGWEFSNQPQHF. CDR3 nucleotide sequence: TGTGCCAGCAGTGAAGGGTGGGAGTTCAGCAATCAGCCCCAGCATTTT.

This clone was seen a few times. Other DNA sequences of this sample code for an identical CDR3. The chain carries TRBV15 and TRBJ1-1, with D hard to call. V lost 0 bases and J 5 bases, leaving 13 bases between the germline ends. From germline, CDR1 is LNHNV and CDR2 YYDKDF (reference sequence). CDR3 size: 15 residues. DNA of the CDR3: TGTGCCACCAGCAGAGATCGAGGTGGAGGGACTGAAGCTTTCTTT. This translates into CATSRDRGGGTEAFF.

This clone was seen a handful of times. The chain is built from TRBV27 and TRBJ2-2; 10 bases are a match to TRBD2. V lost 6 bases, J lost 5 bases, and 9 bases stayed unmatched. Germline V gene lookup returns CDR1 MNHEY and CDR2 SMNVEV (reference sequence). There are 16 residues in the CDR3. CDR3 residues: CASSQNSGGRTGELFF. The CDR3 bases are TGTGCCAGCAGCCAGAATAGCGGGGGGAGGACCGGGGAGCTGTTTTTT.

CDR3 coding DNA: TGTGCCAGCAGCCAAGTCTCCGGGGGAGGAGAAGAAAAACTGTTTTTT. It translates to CASSQVSGGGEEKLFF. The chain is built from TRBV4-2 and TRBJ1-4; TRBD1 might be the D (5 bases). Trimming removed 1 base from V and 8 bases from J, with 17 bases in between. CDR1 and CDR2 from the germline V gene are LGHNA and YNFKEQ. The CDR3 length is 16 residues.

The chain joins TRBV6-5 to TRBJ2-1, with 8 bases identical to TRBD1. V gave up 3 bases and J gave up 6 bases; unmatched junction bases: 7. Germline V gives CDR1 MNHEY, CDR2 SVGAGI. The CDR3 sequence is 15 residues long. This CDR3 reads CASSYSRTGLNEQFF. In DNA form, the CDR3 reads TGTGCCAGCAGTTATTCAAGGACAGGGCTCAATGAGCAGTTCTTC.

The gene calls are TRBV5-4 and TRBJ1-6, with TRBD1 as a possible D gene (5 bases). The germline V and J ends were trimmed by 3 bases and 6 bases, with 16 bases remaining between them. The germline V gene has CDR1 SGHNT and CDR2 YYREEE (reference sequence). The CDR3 is 16 residues long. CDR3 protein: CASSSQTGGVNSPLHF. CDR3 DNA: TGTGCCAGCAGCTCCCAAACGGGGGGGGTTAATTCACCCCTCCACTTT.

This clone appeared a few times. The chain couples TRBV5-5 to TRBJ1-5; unclear D gene. V gave up 6 bases and J gave up 4 bases, with 11 bases separating them. The CDR3 contains 13 residues. Germline V gene data show CDR1 as SGHKS and CDR2 as YYEKEE (reference sequence). The CDR3: CASIRVSNQPQHF. The CDR3 DNA is TGTGCCAGCATCCGGGTCTCGAATCAGCCCCAGCATTTT.

This clone was picked up a small number of times. Other DNA sequences within the sample encode an identical CDR3. The V and J genes are TRBV5-1 and TRBJ1-5; 7 bases match TRBD1. CDR1 and CDR2 from the germline V gene are SGHRS and YFSETQ. CDR3 length equals 14 residues. Trimming cost V 3 bases and J 2 bases; bases outside gene matches: 2. CDR3 sequence (DNA): TGCGCCAGCAGCTCCACAGGGGGCAATCAGCCCCAGCATTTT. Its protein is CASSSTGGNQPQHF.

The chain couples TRBV4-2 to TRBJ2-3; TRBD2 matches at 11 bases. The V gene end was trimmed by 2 bases and the J gene end by 0 bases; junction bases not matched to a gene: 4. Per germline, CDR1 LGHNA and CDR2 YNFKEQ. This CDR3 has 17 amino acids. For the CDR3, the DNA is TGTGCCAGCAGCCAATCCGGGACTAGCGGTAGCACAGATACGCAGTATTTT. Amino acids: CASSQSGTSGSTDTQYF.

This chain joins TRBV6-1 and TRBJ2-5; the match to TRBD2 covers 7 bases. Germline V gene sequence: CDR1 MNHNS, CDR2 SASEGT. The V and J ends lost 7 bases and 7 bases, in that order; junction bases with no gene match: 12. The CDR3 length is 14 residues. This chain's CDR3 is CASTEGRVSGTQYF. CDR3 sequence (DNA): TGTGCCAGCACCGAAGGGAGGGTCTCCGGGACCCAGTACTTC.

This clone was seen a few times. In nucleotides, the CDR3 is TGTGCCAGCGGGACAGGGGGCTCGGCGACCCAGTACTTC. Translation gives CASGTGGSATQYF. The chain couples TRBV6-5 to TRBJ2-5, with TRBD1 identical over 12 bases. V gave up 8 bases and J gave up 7 bases; unmatched junction bases: 5. Germline V CDR1 and CDR2: MNHEY, SVGAGI. The CDR3 consists of 13 residues.

The table lists this clone with a few counts. V gene TRBV2 combines with J gene TRBJ2-5; D might be TRBD2 (6 bases). CDR1 is SNHLY, CDR2 FYNNEI, per germline. V gave up 10 bases and J gave up 1 base, with 16 bases separating them. The CDR3 consists of 14 residues. The CDR3 reads CATALATTQETQYF. CDR3 DNA: TGTGCCACTGCCCTAGCGACTACCCAAGAGACCCAGTACTTC.

The chain carries TRBV6-1 and TRBJ2-3; D remains ambiguous. CDR1 MNHNS and CDR2 SASEGT come from the germline V gene. The CDR3 sequence is 14 residues long. V was trimmed by 7 bases and J by 5 bases, leaving 16 bases between them. The CDR3 nucleotides are TGTGCCAGCAAGAGTGGGCAGGCCTTAGATACGCAGTATTTT. Protein: CASKSGQALDTQYF.

CDR3 protein: CASSLGGGVTEAFF. The DNA for the CDR3 is TGTGCCAGCAGCTTGGGCGGGGGGGTCACTGAAGCTTTCTTT. This rearrangement joins TRBV5-6 to TRBJ1-1, with a possible D match to TRBD1 (5 bases). V lost 0 bases, J lost 4 bases, and 10 bases lay in between. CDR3 length: 14 residues. CDR1 and CDR2 (germline): SGHDT, YYEEEE.

V and J are TRBV7-9 and TRBJ2-3; TRBD2 aligns across 13 bases. This CDR3 has 16 amino acids. J was trimmed by 1 base and V by 3 bases; bases with no gene match: 1. Germline V gene lookup returns CDR1 SEHNR and CDR2 FQNEAQ (reference sequence). The CDR3 is CASSFGLAGGTDTQYF. The CDR3 region has the DNA TGTGCCAGCAGCTTCGGACTAGCGGGGGGCACAGATACGCAGTATTTT.

The CDR3 protein is CASSFFSGGPNTGELFF. CDR3 sequence (DNA): TGTGCCAGCAGCTTCTTTAGCGGGGGCCCGAACACCGGGGAGCTGTTTTTT. This sequence joins TRBV5-8 and TRBJ2-2; TRBD2 matches at 9 bases. After removal of 2 bases from V and 0 bases from J, the junction contained 5 bases not matched to a gene. CDR1 is SGHTS and CDR2 is YDEGEE in the germline V gene. The CDR3 is 17 amino acids.

The J gene is TRBJ2-7, the V gene TRBV4-3, with 10 bases that match TRBD2. V trimming: 0 bases; J trimming: 2 bases; junction bases outside the gene matches: 4. The length of the CDR3 is 16 residues. Germline lookup yields CDR1 LGHNA and CDR2 YSLEER. The CDR3 nucleotides are TGCGCCAGCAGCCAAGAATTAACTAGCGGGGCCTACGAGCAGTACTTC. Its translation: CASSQELTSGAYEQYF.

The table lists this clone with a few counts. The chain joins TRBV4-2 to TRBJ1-5; 8 positions agree with TRBD1. The CDR3 runs 16 residues. After removal of 4 bases from V and 7 bases from J, the junction contained 12 bases not matched to a gene. Germline V gene lookup returns CDR1 LGHNA and CDR2 YNFKEQ. The CDR3 coding sequence is TGTGCCAGCAGCCTCCACTTGACAGGGGAGGGACAGCCCCAGCATTTT. Amino acid sequence: CASSLHLTGEGQPQHF.

This clone was picked up a small number of times. V and J are TRBV5-4 and TRBJ2-1; 8 positions match TRBD2. Germline V gene lookup returns CDR1 SGHNT and CDR2 YYREEE (reference sequence). The CDR3 has 15 amino acids. V was pared by 2 bases and J by 3 bases, with 4 bases of the junction left unmatched. The CDR3 is CASSFSLAGYNEQFF. CDR3 nucleotide sequence: TGTGCCAGCAGCTTCAGCCTAGCGGGCTACAATGAGCAGTTCTTC.

In its sample, this clone was seen a few times. The rearrangement links TRBV19 to TRBJ1-1, with a possible D match to TRBD1 (5 bases). There are 16 residues in the CDR3. CDR1 and CDR2 from the germline V gene are LNHDA and SQIVND (reference sequence). V lost 5 bases and J 3 bases, leaving 19 bases between the germline ends. The chain's CDR3 is CASSAQSGTPHTEAFF. The CDR3 DNA follows: TGTGCCAGTAGTGCCCAATCCGGGACTCCCCACACTGAAGCTTTCTTT.

V gene TRBV19 combines with J gene TRBJ1-2; 9 bases are a match to TRBD1. CDR1 and CDR2 (germline): LNHDA, SQIVND (reference sequence). The CDR3 totals 15 residues. V lost 7 bases, J lost 4 bases, and 10 bases stayed unmatched. The CDR3 sequence is CASNQQGASSYGYTF. CDR3 coding DNA: TGTGCCAGTAACCAACAGGGGGCCTCTAGCTATGGCTACACCTTC.

This sequence joins TRBV2 and TRBJ2-3, with D perhaps TRBD1 (5 bases). This CDR3 has 15 amino acids. From germline, CDR1 is SNHLY and CDR2 FYNNEI. V lost 4 bases, J lost 8 bases, and 19 bases lay in between. The CDR3, as DNA: TGTGCCAGCAGTGGGGGCGGCTTTAAACGAGGTACGCAGTATTTT. It codes for CASSGGGFKRGTQYF.

This clone was counted only a few times. The gene calls are TRBV29-1 and TRBJ1-2; 7 bases line up with TRBD1. CDR3 length: 16 residues. CDR1 and CDR2 from the germline V gene are SQVTM and ANQGSEA. V dropped 6 bases and J dropped 2; count of bases not matched to a gene: 15. Here the CDR3 reads CSVDYTGQESNYGYTF. The CDR3 region has the DNA TGCAGCGTCGATTATACCGGACAGGAGTCGAACTATGGCTACACCTTC.

This clone has more than one count but fewer than ten. The chain employs TRBV6-1 and TRBJ1-1; TRBD1 matches 7 bases. This CDR3 is built from 14 residues. The ends lost 0 bases at V and 5 bases at J; junction bases unmatched: 3. In germline, CDR1 is MNHNS, CDR2 SASEGT. The CDR3 loop is CASSEAAGGTEAFF. The CDR3 DNA reads TGTGCCAGCAGTGAAGCGGCAGGGGGAACTGAAGCTTTCTTT.

A few counts support this clone. The V and J genes are TRBV5-1 and TRBJ2-5; TRBD2 matches at 11 bases. The ends lost 4 bases at V and 2 bases at J; junction bases unmatched: 4. The germline V gene encodes CDR1 SGHRS and CDR2 YFSETQ. The CDR3 runs to 15 residues. The chain's CDR3 is CASSPTSGVQETQYF. CDR3 DNA sequence: TGCGCCAGCAGCCCGACTAGCGGGGTTCAAGAGACCCAGTACTTC.